The 19 T cell receptor beta chains in this list originate from one sample, sequenced in a study of T cells in Graves' hyperthyroidism and ophthalmopathy. TCR beta CDR3 region amplification was performed from RNA transcripts. First-round RT-PCR of the TCR CDR3 relied on the HTBI primer set. TCRdb redid the calling of the multiplex PCR reads with MiXCR, one entry per CDR3 protein. The sample records around 690,000 distinct CDR3 sequences, roughly 20% being singletons. Material: blood. All receptors come from a man aged 25 to 45 with Graves' ophthalmopathy.

In this sample, this clonotype turned up once. The rearrangement uses TRBV15 and TRBJ2-5, with a tentative D call TRBD2 (5 bases). The CDR3 has 11 residues. CDR1 is LNHNV, CDR2 YYDKDF, per germline (reference sequence). V lost 5 bases, J lost 7 bases, and 8 bases lay in between. The CDR3 spells CATSSRGTQYF. For the CDR3, the DNA is TGTGCCACCAGCTCTCGGGGGACCCAGTACTTC.

The chain has TRBV7-9 and TRBJ2-1; possible D gene TRBD2, 6 bases. V was cut by 4 bases and J by 1 base, with 14 bases left in between. The CDR3 sequence is 16 residues long. Germline lookup yields CDR1 SEHNR and CDR2 FQNEAQ (reference sequence). In nucleotides, the CDR3 is TGTGCCAGCAGCTCGCAAGTGGGAGGTTCCTACAATGAGCAGTTCTTC. Translation gives CASSSQVGGSYNEQFF.

The chain uses TRBV30 and TRBJ2-5, with D unclear. The length of the CDR3 is 13 residues. In germline, CDR1 is GTSNPN, CDR2 SVGIG (reference sequence). Trimming pared 4 bases from V and 0 bases from J, leaving 9 bases between. The CDR3 region has the DNA TGTGCCTGGAACGAAGTATACCAAGAGACCCAGTACTTC. This gives the protein CAWNEVYQETQYF.

Ten or more counts support this clonotype. The J gene is TRBJ2-7, the V gene TRBV11-2, with 8 bases matching TRBD2. Germline CDR1 is SGHAT and CDR2 is FQNNGV. The CDR3 has 16 amino acids. The trim removed 5 bases at V and 5 bases at J, leaving 14 bases unmatched. The CDR3 DNA sequence: TGTGCCAGCAGCCCCACACTAGCGGATTTGCCCCACGAGCAGTACTTC. This codes for CASSPTLADLPHEQYF.

The chain is built from TRBV27 and TRBJ2-2; D is possibly TRBD2 (6 bases). The CDR3 loop spans 15 amino acids. V was cut by 2 bases and J by 1 base, with 8 bases left in between. Looked up from germline, CDR1 is MNHEY and CDR2 is SMNVEV (reference sequence). The CDR3 region has the DNA TGTGCCAGCAGTTTACTCGGGGGGAACACCGGGGAGCTGTTTTTT. Its translation: CASSLLGGNTGELFF.

This sequence joins TRBV7-9 and TRBJ2-7; tentatively, D is TRBD2 (5 bases). Germline V gene data show CDR1 as SEHNR and CDR2 as FQNEAQ (reference sequence). Trimming removed 3 bases at V and 3 bases at J, with 12 bases between. The CDR3 contains 14 residues. In DNA form, the CDR3 reads TGTGCCAGCAGCTTCCCGGGCAGCGGCTACGAGCAGTACTTC. This encodes CASSFPGSGYEQYF.

The chain has TRBV27 and TRBJ2-3; 9 nucleotides match TRBD2. Germline lookup yields CDR1 MNHEY and CDR2 SMNVEV (reference sequence). The CDR3 contains 17 residues. V dropped 4 bases and J dropped 5; count of bases not matched to a gene: 13. The CDR3 is CASSSIAGEIWEDTQYF. In DNA, the CDR3 is TGTGCCAGCAGTTCCATAGCGGGAGAGATTTGGGAAGATACGCAGTATTTT.

The table lists this clonotype with a few counts. The chain employs TRBV20-1 and TRBJ1-1, with 8 bases fitting TRBD1. The length of the CDR3 is 14 residues. V dropped 2 bases and J dropped 7; count of bases not matched to a gene: 9. CDR1 DFQATT and CDR2 SNEGSKA come from the germline V gene (reference sequence). The CDR3 here is CSARPAGQGREAFF. CDR3 DNA: TGCAGTGCTAGACCCGCCGGACAGGGCCGTGAAGCTTTCTTT.

Many counts were recorded for this clonotype. This chain connects TRBV10-3 to TRBJ1-1; unclear D gene. V shed 6 bases and J shed 4 bases, with 9 bases lying between them. The CDR3 totals 12 residues. Germline lookup yields CDR1 ENHRY and CDR2 SYGVKD. This CDR3 reads CAIRGSATEAFF. CDR3 nucleotide sequence: TGTGCCATCAGGGGTTCGGCCACTGAAGCTTTCTTT.

The table lists this clonotype with many counts. The rearrangement joins TRBV27 to TRBJ2-1; D is uncertain. From germline, CDR1 is MNHEY and CDR2 SMNVEV (reference sequence). The CDR3 extends over 12 amino acids. V lost 5 bases to trimming and J lost 6 bases, with 8 bases between them. In DNA, the CDR3 is TGTGCCAGCAGTCCCTCCCCCAATGAGCAGTTCTTC. Its translation: CASSPSPNEQFF.

This clonotype was observed at least ten times. The chain has TRBV11-2 and TRBJ2-3; no reliable D call. The V end was cut by 5 bases, the J end by 3 bases, with 3 bases between. CDR1 and CDR2 (germline): SGHAT, FQNNGV. The CDR3 is 11 amino acids. The CDR3 DNA is TGTGCCAGCAGCAATACAGATACGCAGTATTTT. It is translated as CASSNTDTQYF.

This clonotype was observed many times. The chain recombines TRBV30 with TRBJ1-4; 7 nucleotides agree with TRBD1. The CDR3 runs to 15 residues. CDR1 is GTSNPN and CDR2 is SVGIG in the germline V gene (reference sequence). V gave up 2 bases and J gave up 3 bases; unmatched junction bases: 6. CDR3 sequence: CAWSRTGAANEKLFF. CDR3 nucleotides: TGTGCCTGGAGTAGAACAGGGGCGGCTAATGAAAAACTGTTTTTT.

This clonotype has a count of ten or more. The rearrangement links TRBV5-1 to TRBJ1-4; D is unresolved. Germline-derived CDR1 and CDR2 are SGHRS and YFSETQ. V dropped 0 bases and J dropped 3 bases, with 9 bases sitting between them. There are 15 residues in the CDR3. In DNA form, the CDR3 reads TGCGCCAGCAGCTTGGCAGGTGGATCTAATGAAAAACTGTTTTTT. Its protein product is CASSLAGGSNEKLFF. The complete variable domain, with remaining parts taken from reference TRBV5-1 and TRBJ1-4, reads KAGVTQTPRYLIKTRGQQVTLSCSPISGHRSVSWYQQTPGQGLQFLFEYFSETQRNKGNFPGRFSGRQFSNSRSEMNVSTLELGDSALYLCASSLAGGSNEKLFFGSGTQLSVL.

As concerns this clonotype: Compared with germline, one end of the junction differs, possibly owing to a read error. This chain uses TRBV4-1 with TRBJ2-5; 10 bases are shared with TRBD2. The CDR3 has 15 amino acids. Germline CDR1 is MGHRA and CDR2 is YSYEKL. CDR3 DNA sequence: TGTGCCAGCAGCCAAGTAGCGGGAGGCGTGGAGACCCAGTACTTC. It translates to CASSQVAGGVETQYF.

This clonotype appeared a few times. The rearrangement uses TRBV15 and TRBJ1-3; D ambiguous. The CDR3 sequence is 11 residues long. V gave up 5 bases and J gave up 13 bases, with 12 bases separating them. From germline, CDR1 is LNHNV and CDR2 YYDKDF (reference sequence). This CDR3 is CATSVGRAIYF. CDR3 coding DNA: TGTGCCACCAGCGTTGGCCGGGCAATATATTTT.

In its sample, this clonotype was seen once. The V call is TRBV10-2, the J call TRBJ2-5; unclear D gene. Deletions cut 0 bases from V and 11 bases from J, with 7 bases between. The CDR3 covers 11 residues. Per the germline V gene, CDR1 is WSHSY and CDR2 is SAAADI. The DNA of the CDR3 is TGCGCCAGCAGTGAGTCCGCGCTACAGTACTTC. It is translated as CASSESALQYF.

The gene calls are TRBV6-1 and TRBJ2-3; no firm D call. The V gene's germline CDR1 is MNHNS and CDR2 SASEGT. The length of the CDR3 is 16 residues. V was shortened by 5 bases and J by 1 base, with 16 bases between the two germline ends. CDR3 in amino acids: CASSLTGHGGTDTQYF. In DNA, the CDR3 is TGTGCCAGCAGTTTAACGGGCCACGGCGGCACAGATACGCAGTATTTT.

The rearrangement links TRBV19 to TRBJ2-5; the match to TRBD1 covers 9 bases. CDR1 is LNHDA and CDR2 is SQIVND in the germline V gene (reference sequence). V lost 3 bases and J lost 1; bases outside the gene matches: 3. The CDR3 totals 15 residues. The CDR3 region has the DNA TGTGCCAGTAGTATCGGACAGGGGTCCCAAGAGACCCAGTACTTC. It translates to CASSIGQGSQETQYF. The full variable domain, in which reference TRBV19 and TRBJ2-5 provide the parts outside the CDR3, is DGGITQSPKYLFRKEGQNVTLSCEQNLNHDAMYWYRQDPGQGLRLIYYSQIVNDFQKGDIAEGYSVSREKKESFPLTVTSAQKNPTAFYLCASSIGQGSQETQYFGPGTRLLVL.

V is TRBV28 and J is TRBJ1-5; D call uncertain. Germline CDR1 is MDHEN and CDR2 is SYDVKM. The ends were cut back, 6 bases at V and 3 bases at J, with 9 bases in the middle. The CDR3 sequence is 13 residues long. In DNA, the CDR3 is TGTGCCAGCAGAGGAGGATTCAATCAGCCCCAGCATTTT. Its translation: CASRGGFNQPQHF.